The rows below give T cell receptor beta chains drawn from one sample of a study of shared clonotypes between healthy human individuals. Repertoires were generated with immunoSEQ multiplex PCR, while TCRdb's copy carries only in-frame clones and drops some. The table records over a million clones, about 80% of them present only once. What was sequenced was memory CD4+ T cells sorted from blood. The receptors here all came from a man aged 18-30 years in good health. CDR3s include the opening cysteine and the closing phenylalanine or tryptophan. A D gene is named only where the DNA matches it firmly.

>TRBV5-8|TRBD1
CASSFIMTGRAGNTIYF
>TRBV25-1|.
CASSDSRPNQPQHF
>TRBV5-4|.
CASSLESGGTEAFF
>TRBV10-2|TRBD1
CASSDRDRAAYEQYF
>TRBV6-1|.
CASSEVRITGELFF
>TRBV7-8|TRBD2
CASSSRGGLDNEQFF
>TRBV5-1|TRBD1
CASSDRDSYNSPLHF
>TRBV7-2|.
CASSPMSIQYF
>TRBV6-1|.
CASSGWGYSAADEQYF
>TRBV7-9|TRBD1
CASSTGQGAGGELFF
>TRBV18|.
CASSPGPYEQYF
>TRBV27|.
CASSLNTGELFF
>TRBV2|.
CASSEAAEETQYF
>TRBV6-1|.
CASSYGQTTEAFF